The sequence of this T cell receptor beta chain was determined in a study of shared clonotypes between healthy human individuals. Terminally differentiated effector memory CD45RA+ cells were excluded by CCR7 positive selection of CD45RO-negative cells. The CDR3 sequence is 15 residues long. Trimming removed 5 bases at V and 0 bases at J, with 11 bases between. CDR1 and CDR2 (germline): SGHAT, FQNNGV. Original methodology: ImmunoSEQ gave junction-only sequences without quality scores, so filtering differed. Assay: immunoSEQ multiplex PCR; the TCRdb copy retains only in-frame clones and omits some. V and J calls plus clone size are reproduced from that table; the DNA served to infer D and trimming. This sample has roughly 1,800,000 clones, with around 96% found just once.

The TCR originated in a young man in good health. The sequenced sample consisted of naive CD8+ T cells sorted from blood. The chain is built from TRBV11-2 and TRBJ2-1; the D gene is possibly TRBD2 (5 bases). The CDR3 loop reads CASSGLADSYNEQFF. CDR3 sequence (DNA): TGTGCCAGCAGCGGGCTAGCAGACTCCTACAATGAGCAGTTCTTC.